This T cell receptor (beta chain) is from a study of T cell responses to AZD1222 COVID-19 vaccine. Turning to the study itself: Second doses that came at about 4 or about 12 weeks were put together.

The method was immunoSEQ multiplex PCR; TCRdb's version includes in-frame clones alone and lacks a portion of them. The sample lists about 97,000 clones, roughly 88% occurring once. This CDR3 is built from 14 residues. V gave up 8 bases and J gave up 4 bases, with 15 bases separating them. Per the germline V gene, CDR1 is SNHLY and CDR2 is FYNNEI. Remarks on this clone: As yet, its antigen is unknown.

Study-wide findings and caveats: Recipients of two AZD1222 doses showed rising Spike-specific TCR breadth and depth. Along spike, vaccine-associated CD4 TCRs were found throughout, with dominance at 160-218 and 743-854.

The sequencing used peripheral blood, collected on day 0 of AZD1222 vaccination. The source of this sequence is an adult in good health. The gene calls are TRBV2 and TRBJ1-5; the D is unclear. The CDR3 DNA reads as TGTGCCAGCGCGCACCGGACGGGAAATCAGCCCCAGCATTTT. Translated: CASAHRTGNQPQHF.